This TCR beta chain was documented in a study of CD8+ T cells in alopecia areata. The ends lost 5 bases at V and 2 bases at J; junction bases unmatched: 7. The CDR3 spans 14 residues. The germline V gene has CDR1 SQVTM and CDR2 ANQGSEA. RNA, once extracted, was reverse transcribed into cDNA for use as the sequencing template. Data came from immunoSEQ multiplex PCR; TCRdb stores just in-frame clones and leaves some out. The data contain about 150,000 clones, approximately 65% of them singletons. Study-wide findings and caveats: Patients shared TCRs less clearly than mice did, possibly owing to HLA.

Regarding this clone: As yet, its antigen is unknown.

The TCR sequence derives from a human donor in good health. The J gene is TRBJ2-3, the V gene TRBV29-1; 7 bases agree with TRBD2. The sample comprised CD8+ T cells sorted from blood. The CDR3 bases are TGCAGCGTTCGAGCGGGACCCTACACAGATACGCAGTATTTT. Protein product: CSVRAGPYTDTQYF.